The clone carrying this T cell receptor (beta chain) came up once. Generated by immunoSEQ multiplex PCR, the TCRdb table keeps only in-frame clones and is missing some. This sample carries approximately 80,000 clones, about nine tenths of them seen once, and the ten largest clones take 0.24%. The record originates from a study of OX40 agonist ivuxolimab in advanced cancers. The wider study: Six ivuxolimab dose levels, 0.01 to 10 mg/kg, were given intravenously every 2 weeks. Three patients, one with hepatocellular carcinoma and two with cutaneous melanoma, achieved partial responses.

V shed 8 bases, J shed 3 bases, and the junction held 6 bases outside the gene matches. The CDR3 extends over 13 amino acids. Germline loops: CDR1 MNHEY, CDR2 SVGAGI. This clonotype was sampled from an adult with an advanced solid tumor such as melanoma, head and neck, liver or kidney cancer. The input for sequencing was CD4+ or CD8+ T cells sorted from blood, taken in a trial of the OX40 agonist ivuxolimab. The V gene is TRBV6-5, the J gene TRBJ2-7; 8 nucleotides align to TRBD1. The CDR3: CASARDRSYEQYF. The DNA for the CDR3 is TGTGCCAGCGCCCGGGACAGGAGCTACGAGCAGTACTTC.